Below, 5 T cell receptor beta chains from the same sample are listed, as sequenced in a study of cytomegalovirus exposure and HLA in healthy donors. Amplification used 60 Vbeta primers and 13 Jbeta primers. Data came from immunoSEQ multiplex PCR; TCRdb stores just in-frame clones and leaves some out. The sample lists approximately 180,000 clones; approximately 70% were seen once. The sequenced sample consisted of PBMCs. The source of these receptors is a woman aged 25-40 years in good health and CMV-seronegative.

The CDR3 protein is CASSSLDRGATNEKLFF. The CDR3 DNA reads as TGTGCCAGCAGCTCCTTGGACAGGGGCGCAACTAATGAAAAACTGTTTTTT. The chain uses TRBV7-9 and TRBJ1-4; 9 bases align to TRBD1. The V gene end was trimmed by 4 bases and the J gene end by 0 bases; junction bases not matched to a gene: 6. Germline V lookup: CDR1 SEHNR, CDR2 FQNEAQ (reference sequence). The CDR3 is 17 residues long.

J is TRBJ1-2 and V is TRBV10-2, with a possible D match to TRBD1 (5 bases). The length of the CDR3 is 16 residues. Germline lookup yields CDR1 WSHSY and CDR2 SAAADI. V was cut by 2 bases and J by 3 bases, with 16 bases left in between. CDR3 loop: CASSEPPGRVHYGYTF. CDR3 in DNA: TGCGCCAGCAGTGAGCCCCCCGGCAGGGTGCACTATGGCTACACCTTC.

The chain recombines TRBV7-8 with TRBJ2-7, with D tentatively TRBD1 (6 bases). The ends were cut back, 2 bases at V and 5 bases at J, with 16 bases in the middle. Germline CDR1 and CDR2: SGHVS and FQNEAQ. The CDR3 length is 15 residues. The CDR3 here is CASSLTRGRGHEQYF. CDR3 DNA sequence: TGTGCCAGCAGCTTAACCAGGGGTCGTGGCCACGAGCAGTACTTC. Using reference TRBV7-8 and TRBJ2-7 for the parts outside the CDR3, the full variable domain is GAGVSQSPRYKVAKRGQDVALRCDPISGHVSLFWYQQALGQGPEFLTYFQNEAQLDKSGLPSDRFFAERPEGSVSTLKIQRTQQEDSAVYLCASSLTRGRGHEQYFGPGTRLTVT.

This clone was recorded a few times. The V gene is TRBV30, the J gene TRBJ1-6, with 7 bases that match TRBD1. The CDR3 covers 14 residues. Looked up from germline, CDR1 is GTSNPN and CDR2 is SVGIG (reference sequence). The V and J ends lost 2 bases and 5 bases, in that order; junction bases with no gene match: 3. CDR3 in amino acids: CAWSSGQDNSPLHF. CDR3 bases: TGTGCCTGGAGTAGCGGACAGGATAATTCACCCCTCCACTTT. The variable domain in full, completed from reference TRBV30 and TRBJ1-6, reads SQTIHQWPATLVQPVGSPLSLECTVEGTSNPNLYWYRQAAGRGLQLLFYSVGIGQISSEVPQNLSASRPQDRQFILSSKKLLLSDSGFYLCAWSSGQDNSPLHFGNGTRLTVT.

J is TRBJ2-1 and V is TRBV7-3; the match to TRBD2 covers 10 bases. The germline gives CDR1 SGHTA, CDR2 FQGTGA. The V and J ends lost 5 bases and 3 bases, in that order; junction bases with no gene match: 16. The CDR3 contains 19 residues. The chain's CDR3 is CASSRRGLAGAPNYNEQFF. The CDR3 DNA sequence: TGTGCCAGCAGCCGTAGAGGGCTAGCGGGGGCCCCTAACTACAATGAGCAGTTCTTC.